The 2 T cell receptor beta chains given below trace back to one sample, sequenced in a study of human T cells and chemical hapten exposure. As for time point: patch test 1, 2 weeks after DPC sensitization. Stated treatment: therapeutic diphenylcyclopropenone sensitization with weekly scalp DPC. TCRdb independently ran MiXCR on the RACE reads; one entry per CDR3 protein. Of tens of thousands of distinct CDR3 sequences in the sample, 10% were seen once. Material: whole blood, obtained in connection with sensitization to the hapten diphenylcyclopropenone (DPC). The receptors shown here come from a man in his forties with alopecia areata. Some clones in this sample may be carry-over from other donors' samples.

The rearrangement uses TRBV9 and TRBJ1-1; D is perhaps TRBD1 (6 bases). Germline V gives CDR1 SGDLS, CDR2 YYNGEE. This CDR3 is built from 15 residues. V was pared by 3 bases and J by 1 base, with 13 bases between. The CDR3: CASSGLDRRNTEAFF. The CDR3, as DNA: TGTGCCAGCAGCGGACTAGACAGGCGGAACACTGAAGCTTTCTTT.

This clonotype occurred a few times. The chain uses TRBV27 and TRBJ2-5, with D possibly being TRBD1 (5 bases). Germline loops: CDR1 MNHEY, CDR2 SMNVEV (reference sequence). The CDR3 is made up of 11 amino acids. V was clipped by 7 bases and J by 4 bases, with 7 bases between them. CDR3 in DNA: TGTGCCAGCACAAGGGGAGAGACCCAGTACTTC. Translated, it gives CASTRGETQYF.